This T cell receptor beta chain was captured by sequencing in a study of CD8+ T cells in alopecia areata (dated by TCRdb to 2016 to 2018). With respect to the entire study: To study T cell clonal expansion in alopecia areata, the researchers applied high-throughput TCRbeta sequencing to both the C3H/HeJ mouse model and human patients. Scalp tissue and sorted CD4+ and CD8+ peripheral blood T cells from patchy and totalis/universalis alopecia areata patients and from healthy controls were covered by human TCRbeta sequencing. Clonality in the scalp was compared among normal scalp (n=4), patchy alopecia areata scalp (n=8), and alopecia totalis/universalis scalp (n=8). RNA was extracted with the PAXgene miRNA kit for fixed scalp, the miRNeasy kit for PBMCs, and the RNeasy kit for mouse skin. immunoSEQ multiplex PCR using 35 Vbeta forward primers and 13 Jbeta reverse primers was used to amplify TCRbeta CDR3 regions. Results the study describes overall, beyond this receptor: Resident alphabeta T cells in normal human skin are also sequenced, complicating scalp TCR repertoire analysis, unlike mouse skin dominated by gammadelta T cells. Compared with normal scalp, lesional scalp, particularly in alopecia totalis/universalis, had higher clonality and more expanded CD8+ clones, which suggests antigenic drive. TCR sequences shared between patients were less clear than in mice, possibly partly because of HLA diversity in the patient population.

CDR1 and CDR2, per the germline V gene (reference sequence), are LNHDA and SQIVND. V drops 1 base and J drops 10 bases, leaving 11 bases in between. The CDR3 runs 13 residues from the cysteine to the phenylalanine. The only DNA kept is the CDR3, 39 bases in frame from the first base. From alopecia areata patients, peripheral blood was collected along with lesional scalp punch biopsies. PBMCs were isolated by density centrifugation and stained for CD3, CD4 and CD8, and CD4+ and CD8+ T cells were sorted on a FACSAria. As part of a multicenter biomarker study, untreated alopecia areata patients were recruited. In roughly five patients from the biomarker study, the blood CD8+ T cells went through an additional sort into NKG2D-low and NKG2D-high fractions. The library relied on the immunoSEQ multiplex PCR assay. For TCR sequencing, RNA was extracted from every sample and reverse transcribed into cDNA to serve as template. First-strand cDNA was synthesized using SuperScript III with a 2:1 mix of oligo-dT and random hexamers. Amplification bias was assessed with a synthetic immune receptor repertoire, and residual bias was removed computationally. The paper's data handling went like this. Raw reads were preprocessed for error removal, and CDR3 was defined according to IMGT conventions as running from the conserved cysteine to phenylalanine. Clonality was computed by normalizing Shannon entropy by log2 of the number of productive unique TCRs and subtracting the result from 1. Whether scalp clones were CD4 or CD8 was inferred by matching scalp TCRbeta sequences against CD4 and CD8 repertoires sorted from blood. TCRdb limited this immuneACCESS table to in-frame rearrangements with V and J called. A share of clones is missing; checked studies link under half to unresolved V genes, and the rest is unexplained. That table is the source of V, J and clone size, and D and trimming were worked out from the DNA. The sample table records approximately 82,000 clones; about 53% of these occur just once. 5.7% of the sample rests with the top ten.

This clone was counted between two and nine times. Its cognate antigen has yet to be identified. No much larger clonotype is one base removed from it; base qualities were not supplied. Sequencing was carried out using NKG2D-high CD8+ T cells sorted from blood. Per the publication, the cell subset or site label means: sorted CD8+ NKG2D-high blood T cells. The receptor was derived from a human donor with alopecia areata. The rearranged chain carries TRBV19 and TRBJ2-1, with the D gene too uncertain to name. At the DNA level, the sequence is TGTGCCAGTAGTATAGGGATCCCAAGGGAGCAGTTCTTC. This encodes CASSIGIPREQFF. With the rest looked up from the reference TRBV19 and TRBJ2-1 genes rather than sequenced, the full variable domain is DGGITQSPKYLFRKEGQNVTLSCEQNLNHDAMYWYRQDPGQGLRLIYYSQIVNDFQKGDIAEGYSVSREKKESFPLTVTSAQKNPTAFYLCASSIGIPREQFFGPGTRLTVL.